This T cell receptor beta chain was sequenced for a study of T cells after yellow fever vaccination. General study findings and limits: Researchers noted that a small share of clonotypes showed up in both CD4 and CD8 compartments. In post-booster samples, most primary-vaccination clones reappeared (about 95% CD4, 75% to 90% CD8).

From germline, CDR1 is DFQATT and CDR2 SNEGSKA (reference sequence). This CDR3 comprises 15 residues. V was clipped by 1 base and J by 1 base; unmatched bases: 6. TCRdb re-called the 5' RACE reads with MiXCR, one entry per CDR3 protein. The profile shows 610,000 or so distinct CDR3 sequences, around 12% of them singletons. Concerning this clonotype: No antigen is known for it.

The V gene is TRBV20-1, the J gene TRBJ2-7, with 8 positions matching TRBD2. The clonotype was recovered from a man younger than 45 who received the YFV17D yellow fever vaccine. The input for sequencing was PBMCs, taken on the day of the yellow fever booster vaccination. CDR3 region: CSARAPAGDSYEQYF. The CDR3 DNA reads as TGCAGTGCTAGAGCTCCAGCGGGAGATTCCTACGAGCAGTACTTC.